The 11 T cell receptor beta chains below were found in one sample sequenced in a study of neurological immune-mediated disorders. Each CDR3 protein gets one entry after TCRdb re-called the 5' RACE reads with MiXCR. The repertoire holds some 10,000 distinct CDR3 sequences, with roughly 20% as singletons. The sample comprised CD8+ T cells from blood. These receptors were taken from a woman aged 55-69 years with HTLV-1-associated myelopathy (HAM/TSP).

This clonotype came up a few times. V gene TRBV7-9 combines with J gene TRBJ2-4, with 7 bases that match TRBD1. Germline CDR1 reads SEHNR; CDR2 reads FQNEAQ (reference sequence). This CDR3 is 15 amino acids long. Trimming removed 5 bases from V and 10 bases from J; junction bases left unmatched: 14. CDR3 sequence: CASSPRTGGEGIQYF. In nucleotides, the CDR3 is TGTGCCAGCAGCCCGAGGACAGGAGGAGAAGGGATTCAGTACTTC.

This clonotype was recorded at least ten times. The chain carries TRBV4-2 and TRBJ2-5, with 8 bases that match TRBD2. The junction had 6 bases not matched to a gene; V was cut back by 1 base and J by 5 bases. The CDR3 sequence is 15 residues long. CDR1 and CDR2 from the germline V gene are LGHNA and YNFKEQ. As DNA, the CDR3 is TGTGCCAGCAGCCAAGTAGCGGGGAGCCAGGAGACCCAGTACTTC. Its protein is CASSQVAGSQETQYF.

The table lists this clonotype with many counts. This chain links TRBV11-2 with TRBJ1-2; unclear D gene. The germline V gene encodes CDR1 SGHAT and CDR2 FQNNGV. V gave up 1 base and J gave up 3 bases, with 15 bases separating them. The CDR3 has 16 amino acids. The chain's CDR3 is CASSLAITLGDYGYTF. For the CDR3, the DNA is TGTGCCAGCAGCTTAGCAATTACCTTGGGAGACTATGGCTACACCTTC.

V usage is TRBV9 and J usage is TRBJ1-1; perhaps TRBD1 as D (6 bases). Looked up from germline, CDR1 is SGDLS and CDR2 is YYNGEE. CDR3 size: 14 residues. V lost 3 bases and J lost 3, with 12 bases in between. The CDR3 coding sequence is TGTGCCAGCAGCGAGGGGGGGTTCGACACTGAAGCTTTCTTT. Translated, it gives CASSEGGFDTEAFF.

Ten or more counts support this clonotype. The rearrangement links TRBV20-1 to TRBJ1-2, with a tentative D call TRBD1 (6 bases). V lost 0 bases and J lost 0, with 20 bases in between. Germline CDR1 and CDR2: DFQATT and SNEGSKA (reference sequence). The length of the CDR3 is 18 residues. This CDR3 is CSARDYLGQPISNYGYTF. As DNA, the CDR3 is TGCAGTGCTAGAGATTATTTAGGACAGCCGATCTCTAACTATGGCTACACCTTC.

This clonotype is deemed medium-sized (0.01 to 0.1%). This chain links TRBV4-1 with TRBJ2-4; D is undetermined. Trimming took 0 bases from V and 3 from J, leaving 6 bases between them. CDR1 is MGHRA, CDR2 YSYEKL, per germline. CDR3 length equals 14 residues. In nucleotides, the CDR3 is TGCGCCAGCAGCCAAGAAATGGTCAAAAACATTCAGTACTTC. Amino acids: CASSQEMVKNIQYF.

This clonotype has ten or more counts. The V and J genes are TRBV9 and TRBJ2-1, with 8 bases fitting TRBD1. This CDR3 has 15 amino acids. Trimming took 3 bases from V and 3 from J; bases not matched to a gene: 5. Germline lookup yields CDR1 SGDLS and CDR2 YYNGEE. In DNA, the CDR3 is TGTGCCAGCAGCGGGGACAGGTTCAACTACAATGAGCAGTTCTTC. It translates to CASSGDRFNYNEQFF.

J is TRBJ2-7 and V is TRBV20-1, with D uncertain. V was shortened by 3 bases and J by 2 bases, with 11 bases between the two germline ends. Germline V gene sequence: CDR1 DFQATT, CDR2 SNEGSKA (reference sequence). The CDR3 is 13 residues long. CDR3 nucleotides: TGCAGTGCTAGCGGCACCTTCACCTACGAGCAGTACTTC. This codes for CSASGTFTYEQYF.

This clonotype was detected ten times or more. The gene calls are TRBV9 and TRBJ2-1; the D call may be TRBD1 or TRBD2 (5 bases each). V was pared by 0 bases and J by 1 base, with 11 bases between. The germline V gene encodes CDR1 SGDLS and CDR2 YYNGEE. This CDR3 region has 16 residues. This CDR3 is CASSVGGTVSYNEQFF. The CDR3 nucleotides are TGTGCCAGCAGCGTAGGTGGGACCGTTTCCTACAATGAGCAGTTCTTC. The full variable domain, rest sourced from reference TRBV9 and TRBJ2-1, is DSGVTQTPKHLITATGQRVTLRCSPRSGDLSVYWYQQSLDQGLQFLIQYYNGEERAKGNILERFSAQQFPDLHSELNLSSLELGDSALYFCASSVGGTVSYNEQFFGPGTRLTVL.

The sample holds many counts of this clonotype. V usage is TRBV27 and J usage is TRBJ2-7; maybe TRBD1 (5 bases). The germline V gene has CDR1 MNHEY and CDR2 SMNVEV (reference sequence). CDR3 length: 14 amino acids. V was cut by 8 bases and J by 4 bases, with 18 bases left in between. The chain's CDR3 is CASALGAGWYEQYF. Here the CDR3 DNA reads TGTGCCAGCGCCCTTGGGGCAGGGTGGTACGAGCAGTACTTC.

Ten or more counts support this clonotype. The CDR3: CASSYGPGGSAEAFF. For the CDR3, the DNA is TGTGCCAGCAGTTATGGTCCGGGAGGGAGCGCTGAAGCTTTCTTT. The genes are TRBV6-5 and TRBJ1-1; D unresolved. Germline V CDR1 and CDR2: MNHEY, SVGAGI. The CDR3 is 15 amino acids. The germline V and J ends were trimmed by 3 bases and 6 bases, with 17 bases remaining between them.